The clone carrying this T cell receptor beta chain was counted between two and nine times. The target antigen is unknown. The PCR made use of 60 Vbeta and 13 Jbeta primers. The data were produced by immunoSEQ multiplex PCR, yet TCRdb's version contains in-frame clones alone and is incomplete. The sample has roughly 160,000 clones, 75% to 90% seen once. Healthy individuals who donated bone marrow served as the donors. This sample is drawn from a study of cytomegalovirus exposure and HLA in healthy donors. Study in general: Within an early data release were about 90 million unique TCRs drawn from HLA-typed donors. Study results and limitations: The classifier reportedly diagnosed cytomegalovirus status with high specificity and sensitivity. A link between a missense DCLRE1C variant and TCR beta V- and J-gene trimming emerged from a later analysis.

The germline V gene encodes CDR1 SGHTA and CDR2 FQGNSA. The V and J ends lost 1 base and 4 bases respectively, with 4 bases between them. The CDR3 has 13 residues. The V and J genes are TRBV7-2 and TRBJ1-4; D not resolved. The sample taken for sequencing was PBMCs. The clonotype was recovered from a man aged 30 to 39 in good health and CMV-seronegative. CDR3 residues: CASSLDSNEKLFF. Written as DNA, the CDR3 is TGTGCCAGCAGCTTAGACAGTAATGAAAAACTGTTTTTT.